This T cell receptor (beta chain) is from a study of CD8+ T cells in alopecia areata. Study-level background: Female roughly 7-11-week-old C3H/HeJ recipients received skin from 6-12-month-old C3H/HeJ graft donors with spontaneous alopecia.

Comment on this clone: Its antigen is still unknown. Genes here carry mouse names. The read gets to within 4 residues of the CDR3 end, and the germline J gene fills in the rest.

In germline, CDR1 is NSQYPW, CDR2 LRSPGD (reference sequence). This CDR3 is built from 15 residues. V lost 3 bases to trimming and J lost 0 bases; unmatched junction nucleotides: 5. Cells from pooled cutaneous lymph nodes were sorted by CD4, CD8alpha, NKG2D, NKG2ACE and other markers. Following RNA extraction, reverse transcription yielded cDNA that acted as the sequencing template. TCRdb's table, derived via immunoSEQ multiplex PCR, lists solely in-frame clones and lacks some. This sample carries 250,000 or so clones, none of them present only once. Study-level points and caveats: Normal skin contains resident alphabeta T cells, and these are also sequenced in scalp samples. Sharing of TCR sequences between patients (possibly for HLA-related reasons) was less clear than in mice. Clonality in lesional scalp, especially alopecia totalis/universalis, exceeded that of normal scalp.

This chain uses TRBV1 with TRBJ2-7; 7 nucleotides line up with TRBD1. Sequenced material: CD4+ T cells sorted from a lymph node. The clonotype comes from a C3H/HeJ mouse with alopecia areata. For the strain, the MHC haplotype given is H2-k. CDR3 loop: CTCSAHGTDSYEQYF. The sequenced part of the CDR3 DNA is TGCACCTGCAGTGCCCACGGGACAGACTCCTAT.